This TCR beta chain was sequenced in a study of blood T cells in healthy people across ages. Broader study findings: It was not possible, with unsorted PBMCs, to conclusively compare naive and antigen-experienced cells.

This clonotype was detected a few times. Its specificity is not known. RNA extraction gave at least 5 micrograms of total RNA per sample. The germline CDR1 and CDR2 sequences are PRHDT and FYEKMQ (reference sequence). Trimming took 1 base from V and 0 from J, leaving 7 bases between them. This CDR3 spans 14 amino acids. With a J-beta primer mix and a sample-barcoded 5' primer, a second PCR ran about 7 to 11 cycles. Every molecule of cDNA carried a tag from a template-switch adaptor with 12 random nucleotides. Sequencing of every sample gave 3 million or more CDR3-containing paired-end reads. From the 5' RACE reads, TCRdb called clonotypes with MiXCR, one entry per CDR3 protein. Seen here are around 1,100,000 distinct CDR3 sequences, 35% to 45% observed once, and the top ten hold about 12%.

The specimen sequenced was blood. The TCR was taken from a man aged 18-30 years in good health. The chain carries TRBV13 and TRBJ2-7; D is undetermined. The DNA of the CDR3 is TGTGCCAGCAGCTTAGCCTACCGCTCCTACGAGCAGTACTTC. Translating gives CASSLAYRSYEQYF.